This T cell receptor beta chain was found in a study of CD8 T cells in Susac syndrome. The length of the CDR3 is 12 residues. With 6 bases clipped from V and 6 bases from J, the junction kept 7 bases outside the gene matches. Germline loops: CDR1 SQVTM, CDR2 ANQGSEA. Sequencing of TCR beta was performed on blood CD8+ and CD4+ T cells. Random hexamers served to reverse transcribe roughly 0.5 to 1 ug RNA. An immunoSEQ multiplex PCR amplified TCR beta CDR3 over 54 Vbeta and 13 Jbeta. Via MiXCR, TCRdb re-called the immunoSEQ multiplex PCR reads, giving one row per CDR3 protein. The table records more than 200,000 distinct CDR3 sequences, roughly 93% of them present only once.

The genes are TRBV29-1 and TRBJ2-7; 8 bases are a match to TRBD2. The TCR comes from a human donor with multiple sclerosis. Sequencing used CD4+ T cells from PBMCs. Here the CDR3 reads CSVARGGGEQYF. Written as DNA, the CDR3 is TGCAGCGTCGCCCGGGGGGGAGGCGAGCAGTACTTC.